This TCR beta chain was sequenced during a study of T cells in localized non-small cell lung cancer. General study results and limits: Highest T cell clonality was seen in uninvolved adjacent lung, surpassing that measured in tumor. Adjacent lung had a median roughly 61 of the 100 largest tumor clones. Longer overall survival was associated with a higher density of T cells in the blood.

CDR3 length equals 15 residues. Germline values: CDR1 SGDLS, CDR2 YYNGEE. V was clipped by 0 bases and J by 7 bases, with 17 bases between them. Some clones are missing from TCRdb's copy, which holds only in-frame ones; the method was immunoSEQ multiplex PCR. Of more than 1,500 clones in the sample, about 25% were seen once. This clone has more than one count but fewer than ten. The antigen is undetermined. This material consisted of normal lung tissue next to the tumor, taken before any cancer treatment. This chain links TRBV9 with TRBJ2-7; D unresolved. The clonotype comes from a male donor older than 55 with stage II lung adenocarcinoma. The CDR3 protein is CASSVGQVINKEQYF. CDR3 DNA: TGTGCCAGCAGCGTAGGGCAGGTGATAAACAAGGAGCAGTACTTC.